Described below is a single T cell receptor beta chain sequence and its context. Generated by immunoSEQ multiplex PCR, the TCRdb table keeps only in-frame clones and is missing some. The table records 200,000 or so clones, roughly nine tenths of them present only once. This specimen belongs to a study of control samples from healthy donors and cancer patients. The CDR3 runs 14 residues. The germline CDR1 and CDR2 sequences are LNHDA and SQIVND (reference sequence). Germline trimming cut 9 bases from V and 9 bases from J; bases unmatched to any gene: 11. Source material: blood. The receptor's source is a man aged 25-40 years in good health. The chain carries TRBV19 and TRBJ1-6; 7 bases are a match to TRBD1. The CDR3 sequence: CASSEWTGFSPLHF. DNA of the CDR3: TGTGCCAGCTCTGAATGGACAGGTTTTTCACCCCTCCACTTT.